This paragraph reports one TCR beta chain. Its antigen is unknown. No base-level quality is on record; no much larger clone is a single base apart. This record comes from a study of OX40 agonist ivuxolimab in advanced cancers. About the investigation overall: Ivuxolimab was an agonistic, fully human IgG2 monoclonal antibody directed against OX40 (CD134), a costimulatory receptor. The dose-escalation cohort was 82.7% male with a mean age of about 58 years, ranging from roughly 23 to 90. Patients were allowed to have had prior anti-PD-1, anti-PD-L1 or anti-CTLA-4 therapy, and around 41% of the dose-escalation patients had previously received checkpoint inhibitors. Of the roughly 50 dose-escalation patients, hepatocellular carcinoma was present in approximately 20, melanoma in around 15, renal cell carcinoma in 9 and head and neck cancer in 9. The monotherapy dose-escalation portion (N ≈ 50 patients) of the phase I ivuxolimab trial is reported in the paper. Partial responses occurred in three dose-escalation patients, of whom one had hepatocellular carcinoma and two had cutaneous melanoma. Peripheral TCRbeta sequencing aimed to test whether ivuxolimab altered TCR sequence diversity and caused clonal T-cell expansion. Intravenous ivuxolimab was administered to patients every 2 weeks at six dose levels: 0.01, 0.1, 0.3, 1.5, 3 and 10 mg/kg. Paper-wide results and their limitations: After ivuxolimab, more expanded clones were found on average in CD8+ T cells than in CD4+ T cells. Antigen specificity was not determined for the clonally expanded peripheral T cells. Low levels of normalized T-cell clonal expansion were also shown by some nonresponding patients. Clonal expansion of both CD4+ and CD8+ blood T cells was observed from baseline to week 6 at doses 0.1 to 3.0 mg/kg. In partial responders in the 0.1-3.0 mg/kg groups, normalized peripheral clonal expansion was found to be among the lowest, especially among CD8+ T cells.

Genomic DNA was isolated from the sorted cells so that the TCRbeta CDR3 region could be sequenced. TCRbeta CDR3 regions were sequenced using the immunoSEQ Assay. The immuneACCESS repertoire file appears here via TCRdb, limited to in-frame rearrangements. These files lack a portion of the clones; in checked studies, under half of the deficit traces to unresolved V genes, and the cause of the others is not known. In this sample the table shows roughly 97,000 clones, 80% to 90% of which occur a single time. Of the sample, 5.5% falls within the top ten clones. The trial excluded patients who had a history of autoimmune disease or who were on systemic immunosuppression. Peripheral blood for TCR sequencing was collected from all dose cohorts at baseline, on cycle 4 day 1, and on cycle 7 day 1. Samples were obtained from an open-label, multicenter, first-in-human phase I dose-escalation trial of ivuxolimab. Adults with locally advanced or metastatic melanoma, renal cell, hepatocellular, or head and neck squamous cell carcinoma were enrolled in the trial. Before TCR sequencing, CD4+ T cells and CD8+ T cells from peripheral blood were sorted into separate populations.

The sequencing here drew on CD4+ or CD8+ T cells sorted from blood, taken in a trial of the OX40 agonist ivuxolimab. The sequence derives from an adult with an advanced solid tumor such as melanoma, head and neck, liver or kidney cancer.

DNA sequence: TGCGCCAGCAGCCAAGTCCCAGGGGTGTCGGGTCAGCCCCAGCATTTT. It codes for CASSQVPGVSGQPQHF. The V gene is TRBV4-1 and the J gene is TRBJ1-5, with a weak D call of TRBD1 (6 bases match). From the germline V gene, CDR1 is MGHRA and CDR2 is YSYEKL. Trimming costs V 1 base and J 6 bases, and their ends lie 16 bases apart. Reading from cysteine to phenylalanine, the CDR3 counts 16 amino acids. Here the CDR3 DNA is all that survives: 48 bases in frame from base 1.